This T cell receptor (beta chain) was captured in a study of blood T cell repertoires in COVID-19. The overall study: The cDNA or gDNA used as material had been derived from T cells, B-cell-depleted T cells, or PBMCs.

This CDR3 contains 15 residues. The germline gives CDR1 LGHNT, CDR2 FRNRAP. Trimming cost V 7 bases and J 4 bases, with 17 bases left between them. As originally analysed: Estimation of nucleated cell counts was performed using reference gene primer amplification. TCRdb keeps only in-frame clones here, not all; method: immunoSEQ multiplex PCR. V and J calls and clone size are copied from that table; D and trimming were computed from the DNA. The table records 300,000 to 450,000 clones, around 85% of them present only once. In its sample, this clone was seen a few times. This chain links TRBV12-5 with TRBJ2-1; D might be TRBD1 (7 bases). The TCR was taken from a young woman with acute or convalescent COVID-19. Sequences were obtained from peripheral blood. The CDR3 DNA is TGTGCTAGTGCCAACCGGGACAGCGGGTACAATGAGCAGTTCTTC. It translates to CASANRDSGYNEQFF.